The 26 T cell receptor beta chains below come from one sample, sequenced in a study of technical replicates of blood from four donors. Sequencing was performed with immunoSEQ multiplex PCR; in TCRdb, only in-frame clones are kept and a portion is missing. The repertoire holds about 75,000 clones, 91% seen once, with 0.35% to 0.4% in the top ten. Source material: T cells isolated from PBMCs. These receptors were collected from a human donor in good health. Some clones in this sample may be carry-over from other donors' samples.

The J gene is TRBJ2-2, the V gene TRBV12-5; 9 nucleotides line up with TRBD2. The CDR3 covers 17 residues. Trimming at V came to 0 bases and at J to 7 bases, leaving 9 bases not matched to a gene. CDR1 LGHNT and CDR2 FRNRAP come from the germline V gene. The CDR3 reads CASGLVLSGGNNGELFF. CDR3 bases: TGTGCTAGTGGTTTGGTATTGAGCGGGGGGAATAACGGGGAGCTGTTTTTT.

This chain links TRBV27 with TRBJ2-7, with a tentative D call TRBD1 (6 bases). Germline loops: CDR1 MNHEY, CDR2 SMNVEV (reference sequence). V dropped 5 bases and J dropped 6 bases, with 11 bases sitting between them. The CDR3 is 12 amino acids. The CDR3 sequence: CASSNREREQYF. The CDR3 coding sequence is TGTGCCAGCAGTAACAGGGAGCGCGAGCAGTACTTC.

The rearrangement uses TRBV5-8 and TRBJ1-5; D not resolved. The ends were cut back, 1 base at V and 1 base at J, with 6 bases in the middle. The germline V gene has CDR1 SGHTS and CDR2 YDEGEE. This CDR3 spans 14 amino acids. As DNA, the CDR3 is TGTGCCAGCAGCTTGTATAGAAGCAATCAGCCCCAGCATTTT. It codes for CASSLYRSNQPQHF.

The V call is TRBV20-1, the J call TRBJ2-5; possible D gene TRBD2, 5 bases. This CDR3 contains 11 residues. Per germline, CDR1 DFQATT and CDR2 SNEGSKA (reference sequence). CDR3 region: CSPRGLETQYF. The CDR3 region has the DNA TGCAGCCCTCGGGGTCTTGAGACCCAGTACTTC.

This chain connects TRBV27 to TRBJ2-3; D gene unclear. Trimming took 4 bases from V and 3 from J, leaving 8 bases between them. This CDR3 has 13 residues. Germline V gene sequence: CDR1 MNHEY, CDR2 SMNVEV (reference sequence). This CDR3 is CASSSTITDTQYF. Here the CDR3 DNA reads TGTGCCAGCAGTTCTACTATAACAGATACGCAGTATTTT.

The chain links TRBV25-1 to TRBJ1-2, with 7 bases matching TRBD1. The CDR3 totals 13 residues. CDR1 MGHDK and CDR2 SYGVNS come from the germline V gene. With V trimmed by 6 bases and J by 6 bases, 7 bases remained unmatched. CDR3 in DNA: TGTGCCAGCAGAGACAGGGTAGCAGATGGCTACACCTTC. It is translated as CASRDRVADGYTF.

This clone was detected once. The chain links TRBV7-2 to TRBJ2-7; 8 nucleotides agree with TRBD1. V shed 3 bases and J 4 bases; nucleotides not matched to a gene: 2. CDR3 size: 13 residues. Germline CDR1 SGHTA, CDR2 FQGNSA. CDR3 DNA: TGTGCCAGCAGCTTGCGACAGGGGTACGAGCAGTACTTC. This encodes CASSLRQGYEQYF.

The rearrangement joins TRBV10-3 to TRBJ1-2, with TRBD1 identical over 10 bases. Germline V gene data show CDR1 as ENHRY and CDR2 as SYGVKD. With 6 bases clipped from V and 2 bases from J, the junction kept 0 bases outside the gene matches. CDR3 length: 13 residues. The CDR3 spells CAIRDRGNYGYTF. The CDR3 DNA sequence: TGTGCCATCAGGGACAGGGGGAACTATGGCTACACCTTC.

This clone was counted a single time. This chain links TRBV29-1 with TRBJ2-1; 10 positions match TRBD2. CDR1 is SQVTM, CDR2 ANQGSEA, per germline. There are 15 residues in the CDR3. With V trimmed by 1 base and J by 4 bases, 4 bases remained unmatched. The CDR3 DNA reads as TGCAGCGTTGAAGGTAGCGGGAGGTTATACAATGAGCAGTTCTTC. Its protein product is CSVEGSGRLYNEQFF.

The chain links TRBV19 to TRBJ1-5; D uncertain. The CDR3 is 15 amino acids. CDR1 and CDR2 (germline): LNHDA, SQIVND (reference sequence). V lost 5 bases, J lost 0 bases, and 11 bases lay in between. The CDR3 reads CASSFQSYSNQPQHF. The CDR3 DNA reads as TGTGCCAGTAGTTTTCAGTCTTATAGCAATCAGCCCCAGCATTTT. Based on the CDR3 plus reference TRBV19 and TRBJ1-5, the full variable domain is DGGITQSPKYLFRKEGQNVTLSCEQNLNHDAMYWYRQDPGQGLRLIYYSQIVNDFQKGDIAEGYSVSREKKESFPLTVTSAQKNPTAFYLCASSFQSYSNQPQHFGDGTRLSIL.

This chain connects TRBV4-2 to TRBJ1-1; a weak D match, TRBD1 (6 bases). Trimming shortened V by 3 bases and J by 4 bases, and 9 bases separated the two germline ends. From germline, CDR1 is LGHNA and CDR2 YNFKEQ. This CDR3 region has 13 residues. The CDR3 nucleotides are TGTGCCAGCAGCCATATAGGGGGCACTGAAGCTTTCTTT. Translated: CASSHIGGTEAFF.

The chain combines TRBV29-1 with TRBJ1-2; D is unclear. CDR1 is SQVTM and CDR2 is ANQGSEA in the germline V gene. This CDR3 spans 13 amino acids. Trimming stripped 4 bases from V and 2 bases from J, with 11 bases between. The CDR3 coding sequence is TGCAGCGTTGTGGAGCCCTCCAACTATGGCTACACCTTC. Protein: CSVVEPSNYGYTF.

The genes are TRBV7-2 and TRBJ1-2, with D maybe TRBD1 (5 bases). Germline CDR1 is SGHTA and CDR2 is FQGNSA. CDR3 length: 14 amino acids. Trimming shortened V by 1 base and J by 4 bases, and 10 bases separated the two germline ends. CDR3: CASSLDQGSYGYTF. In DNA form, the CDR3 reads TGTGCCAGCAGCTTAGATCAGGGATCCTATGGCTACACCTTC.

The chain employs TRBV11-1 and TRBJ1-2; D uncertain. CDR1 is SGHAT, CDR2 FQDESV, per germline (reference sequence). CDR3 length: 12 amino acids. V lost 4 bases to trimming and J lost 6 bases, with 9 bases between them. CDR3 sequence: CASSYNADGYTF. CDR3 DNA: TGTGCCAGCAGCTACAATGCCGATGGCTACACCTTC.

The V call is TRBV30, the J call TRBJ1-1; perhaps TRBD1 as D (6 bases). V lost 4 bases, J lost 8 bases, and 17 bases lay in between. CDR1 is GTSNPN, CDR2 SVGIG, per germline (reference sequence). This CDR3 has 13 amino acids. In DNA, the CDR3 is TGTGCCTGGACACAGGGATTCCGGGGCGAAGCTTTCTTT. Translation gives CAWTQGFRGEAFF.

The CDR3 protein is CASSASGGVNNEQFF. In DNA form, the CDR3 reads TGTGCCAGCAGCGCTAGCGGGGGGGTCAACAATGAGCAGTTCTTC. This chain links TRBV9 with TRBJ2-1, with 12 bases aligning to TRBD2. The CDR3 length is 15 residues. The germline V gene encodes CDR1 SGDLS and CDR2 YYNGEE. The V segment lost 3 bases and the J segment 5 bases; nucleotides outside the gene matches: 3.

This chain links TRBV10-2 with TRBJ1-1, with 9 positions matching TRBD1. Looked up from germline, CDR1 is WSHSY and CDR2 is SAAADI. Trimming took 7 bases from V and 3 from J; bases not matched to a gene: 6. The CDR3 loop spans 14 amino acids. The CDR3 nucleotides read TGCGCCAGCACTTCGGACAGGGGCGACACTGAAGCTTTCTTT. Translating it yields CASTSDRGDTEAFF.

In this sample, this clone turned up once. The J gene is TRBJ2-7, the V gene TRBV7-2; 9 bases map to TRBD2. CDR1 SGHTA and CDR2 FQGNSA come from the germline V gene. The J segment lost 5 bases and the V segment lost 6 bases, leaving 8 bases of the junction unmatched. The CDR3 consists of 14 residues. CDR3 bases: TGTGCCAGCAGGTTCGGCGGGGGGGCCAACGAGCAGTACTTC. Its protein product is CASRFGGGANEQYF.

The chain carries TRBV6-1 and TRBJ2-7, with TRBD2 identical over 10 bases. The germline gives CDR1 MNHNS, CDR2 SASEGT. J lost 5 bases, V lost 0 bases, and 13 bases had no gene match. There are 18 residues in the CDR3. The CDR3 DNA reads TGTGCCAGCAGTGAAGCGCCTGTAGCGGGAGGTTCGCGGCACGAGCAGTACTTC. Amino acids: CASSEAPVAGGSRHEQYF.

The chain joins TRBV11-2 to TRBJ2-3, with TRBD2 as a possible D gene (5 bases). This CDR3 has 15 amino acids. Per germline, CDR1 SGHAT and CDR2 FQNNGV. V lost 1 base to trimming and J lost 6 bases, with 14 bases between them. The CDR3 reads CASSLVHASWDTQYF. CDR3 coding DNA: TGTGCCAGCAGCTTAGTTCACGCTAGCTGGGATACGCAGTATTTT.

V and J are TRBV11-2 and TRBJ2-3; 7 positions agree with TRBD2. Germline loops: CDR1 SGHAT, CDR2 FQNNGV. The CDR3 extends over 13 amino acids. The trim removed 7 bases at V and 6 bases at J, leaving 7 bases unmatched. As DNA, the CDR3 is TGTGCCAGCAATCGAGACGGGGGGGATACGCAGTATTTT. Its translation: CASNRDGGDTQYF.

The rearrangement joins TRBV7-3 to TRBJ2-1, with TRBD2 matching over 11 bases. This CDR3 spans 16 amino acids. V shed 4 bases and J 2 bases; nucleotides not matched to a gene: 4. The germline V gene has CDR1 SGHTA and CDR2 FQGTGA. Here the CDR3 reads CASSSMTSGTYNEQFF. Here the CDR3 DNA reads TGTGCCAGCAGCTCGATGACTAGCGGGACCTACAATGAGCAGTTCTTC.

The V gene is TRBV27, the J gene TRBJ2-1; 10 nucleotides line up with TRBD1. Germline V lookup: CDR1 MNHEY, CDR2 SMNVEV (reference sequence). The CDR3 is 15 amino acids. Trimming removed 4 bases from V and 2 bases from J; junction bases left unmatched: 2. In nucleotides, the CDR3 is TGTGCCAGCAGTTCCGGGACAGGGGCCTACAATGAGCAGTTCTTC. Encoded protein: CASSSGTGAYNEQFF.

This clone came up once. The chain is built from TRBV5-8 and TRBJ1-6; the match to TRBD1 covers 9 bases. Germline CDR1 reads SGHTS; CDR2 reads YDEGEE. The CDR3 spans 15 residues. J lost 8 bases, V lost 4 bases, and 7 bases had no gene match. The CDR3 coding sequence is TGTGCCAGCAGCCCCCGTGGACAGGGGCATTCACCCCTCCACTTT. Amino acids: CASSPRGQGHSPLHF.

Written as DNA, the CDR3 is TGTGCCAGCAGCCAAGATTCCACTAGCGGGAGTAATACGCAGTATTTT. It codes for CASSQDSTSGSNTQYF. The genes are TRBV4-2 and TRBJ2-3; 11 positions agree with TRBD2. The length of the CDR3 is 16 residues. The germline V gene encodes CDR1 LGHNA and CDR2 YNFKEQ. V shed 0 bases and J 7 bases; nucleotides not matched to a gene: 6.

The genes are TRBV4-1 and TRBJ2-1, with TRBD2 matching 7 bases. Per the germline V gene, CDR1 is MGHRA and CDR2 is YSYEKL. This CDR3 is 14 amino acids long. V gave up 2 bases and J gave up 8 bases; unmatched junction bases: 6. This chain's CDR3 is CASSQSGEVYEQFF. The CDR3 region has the DNA TGCGCCAGCAGCCAAAGCGGGGAGGTCTATGAGCAGTTCTTC.